This is a list of T cell receptor beta chains from one sample in a study of radiation and T cells in renal cell carcinoma. The data were produced by immunoSEQ multiplex PCR, yet TCRdb's version contains in-frame clones alone and is incomplete. The table records about 49,000 clones, 83% of them present only once. This material consisted of blood, taken from a patient whose treatment included radiotherapy and nephrectomy. Receptors originate from a woman in her 70s with renal cell carcinoma. The conserved cysteine and the conserved F or W are not part of the CDR3 here.

V: TRBV28; J: TRBJ2-7; CDR3: ASSFIGGRSYEQY
V: TRBV25-1; J: TRBJ2-7; CDR3: ASSDGSYPYEQY
V: TRBV11-2; J: TRBJ1-2; CDR3: ASSSITGDYGYT
V: TRBV9; J: TRBJ2-3; CDR3: ASSVGSYTDTQY
V: TRBV6-1; J: TRBJ2-7; CDR3: ASSEPPGGTGSREQY
V: TRBV18; J: TRBJ1-2; CDR3: ASSPAGTAKNYGYT
V: TRBV5-1; J: TRBJ2-2; CDR3: ASSSGQGTDTGELF
V: TRBV7-3; J: TRBJ2-3; CDR3: ASSFAEGTQY
V: TRBV5-1; J: TRBJ2-3; CDR3: ASSLAEGPHRNSNTDTQY
V: TRBV5-6; J: TRBJ2-7; CDR3: ASSPGQLYLSPYEQY
V: TRBV5-1; J: TRBJ1-2; CDR3: ASSHGTVNYGYT
V: TRBV5-1; J: TRBJ1-1; CDR3: ASSWGRENTEAF
V: TRBV5-1; J: TRBJ2-5; CDR3: ASSPNSGREFQETQY
V: TRBV5-1; J: TRBJ1-2; CDR3: ASSLGAGTPNPYGYT
V: TRBV19; J: TRBJ1-2; CDR3: ASSVRVNYVGYT
V: TRBV14; J: TRBJ2-3; CDR3: ASSQATSGLVGTDTQY
V: TRBV6-1; J: TRBJ1-2; CDR3: ASSASPSGGYT
V: TRBV19; J: TRBJ1-5; CDR3: ASKLGYQPQH
V: TRBV7-2; J: TRBJ2-3; CDR3: ASSLGGTDTQY
V: TRBV7-9; J: TRBJ2-1; CDR3: ASSLGENEQF
V: TRBV5-1; J: TRBJ2-1; CDR3: ASSLQGGANEQF
V: TRBV5-4; J: TRBJ1-2; CDR3: ASSKGVDSASNYGYT
V: TRBV18; J: TRBJ1-1; CDR3: ASSRTGDTEAF
V: TRBV5-8; J: TRBJ2-2; CDR3: ASSWAPSERAGELF
V: TRBV18; J: TRBJ2-5; CDR3: ASSRRETQY
V: TRBV7-9; J: TRBJ1-2; CDR3: ASSFRTGDYGYT
V: TRBV6-5; J: TRBJ1-2; CDR3: ASSPGQGVSYGYT